This is a list of T cell receptor beta chains from one sample in a study of shared clonotypes between healthy human individuals. Repertoires were generated with immunoSEQ multiplex PCR, while TCRdb's copy carries only in-frame clones and drops some. The data show 2,500,000 or so clones, 93% seen once. Sequenced input: naive CD4+ T cells from PBMCs. These receptors were taken from a man between 18 and 35 years old in good health. Some clones in this sample may be carry-over from other donors' samples. Both conserved end residues are part of each CDR3. Fields, in order: J gene, V gene, clone size, D gene, CDR3 DNA, CDR3 protein. D genes are given only for firm matches. A clone size is listed for some rows: how often the clone was seen (once, few, many), or a class if it is expanded.

TRBJ2-3 | TRBV5-1 | . | . | TGCGCCAGCAGCTTGGTGGCTAGCGAAACAGATACGCAGTATTTT | CASSLVASETDTQYF
TRBJ1-1 | TRBV6-5 | once | . | TGTGCCAGCAGTTACCTTACAAGGGGCACTGAAGCTTTCTTT | CASSYLTRGTEAFF
TRBJ2-3 | TRBV5-1 | . | . | TGCGCCAGCAGCTTCGCCCGGGCAGATACGCAGTATTTT | CASSFARADTQYF
TRBJ1-4 | TRBV19 | . | . | TGTGCCAGTAGGGGGGCCGACAGCCCGTCGGGGGAAAAACTGTTTTTT | CASRGADSPSGEKLFF
TRBJ2-3 | TRBV18 | . | . | TGTGCCAGCTCTCCTGAGACTGGCACAGATACGCAGTATTTT | CASSPETGTDTQYF
TRBJ1-1 | TRBV4-1 | . | TRBD1 | TGCGCCAGCAGCACCCGGACAGGGGGCTACACTGAAGCTTTCTTT | CASSTRTGGYTEAFF
TRBJ1-3 | TRBV5-1 | . | . | TGCGCCAGCAGCTACACGGAGGCGCGAGGTGGAAACACCATATATTTT | CASSYTEARGGNTIYF
TRBJ2-7 | TRBV28 | . | TRBD1 | TGTGCCAGCAGTTCGGACAGGTACTCCTACGAGCAGTACTTC | CASSSDRYSYEQYF
TRBJ2-2 | TRBV7-2 | . | TRBD1 | TGTGCCAGCAGCCCAGGACAGGCGGAGAACACCGGGGAGCTGTTTTTT | CASSPGQAENTGELFF
TRBJ1-4 | TRBV6-1 | . | . | TGTGCCAGCAGTGAAGTGGCAGGGTACTCGGAAAAACTGTTTTTT | CASSEVAGYSEKLFF
TRBJ2-7 | TRBV27 | . | TRBD2 | TGTGCCAGCAGTCCCATCGAACTAGCGGGAGGGTACGAGCAGTACTTC | CASSPIELAGGYEQYF
TRBJ2-5 | TRBV4-1 | . | . | TGCGCCAGCAGCCAAGCGTTACCAAGGGAGACCCAGTACTTC | CASSQALPRETQYF
TRBJ1-2 | TRBV5-8 | . | TRBD1 | TGTGCCAGCAGGCGACAGGGTAGGAGATATGGCTACACCTTC | CASRRQGRRYGYTF
TRBJ1-5 | TRBV14 | . | . | TGTGCCAGCAGCCAAGATGGGAACCAGCCCCAGCATTTT | CASSQDGNQPQHF
TRBJ2-3 | TRBV18 | . | . | TGTGCCAGCTCACCTTTGGGGAGCACAGATACGCAGTATTTT | CASSPLGSTDTQYF
TRBJ1-1 | TRBV25-1 | . | TRBD1 | TGTGCCAGCAGTGCGACTACAGGGGGCTTAAGGAACACTGAAGCTTTCTTT | CASSATTGGLRNTEAFF
TRBJ1-4 | TRBV5-1 | . | . | TGCGCCAGCAGCCCCGGGGCAGCAACTAATGAAAAACTGTTTTTT | CASSPGAATNEKLFF
TRBJ1-2 | TRBV18 | once | TRBD1 | TGTGCCAGCTCACCCATTGGACAGGCGTATGGCTACACCTTC | CASSPIGQAYGYTF
TRBJ1-5 | TRBV18 | once | . | TGTGCCAGCTCACCTACTGAGGATCAGCCCCAGCATTTT | CASSPTEDQPQHF
TRBJ2-7 | TRBV4-1 | . | TRBD1 | TGCGCCAGCAGCCAAGGTACCGGGACAGGGATCCGCTACGAGCAGTACTTC | CASSQGTGTGIRYEQYF
TRBJ1-2 | TRBV28 | . | . | TGTGCCAGCAGTCCAGCCTCTAGGGGGTTCTATGGCTACACCTTC | CASSPASRGFYGYTF
TRBJ2-1 | TRBV10-3 | . | TRBD1 | TGTGCCATCAGCCGGGACAGGGGTTCAGGCAATGAGCAGTTCTTC | CAISRDRGSGNEQFF